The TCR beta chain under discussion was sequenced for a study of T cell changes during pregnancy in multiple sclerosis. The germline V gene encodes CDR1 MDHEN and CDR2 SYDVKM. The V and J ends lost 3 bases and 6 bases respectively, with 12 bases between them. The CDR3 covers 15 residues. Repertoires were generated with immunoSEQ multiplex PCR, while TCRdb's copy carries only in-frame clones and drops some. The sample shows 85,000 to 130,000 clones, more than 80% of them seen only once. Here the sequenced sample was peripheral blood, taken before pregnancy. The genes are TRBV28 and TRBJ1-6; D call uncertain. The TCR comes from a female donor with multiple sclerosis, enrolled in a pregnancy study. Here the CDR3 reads CASSFSGRGNSPLHF. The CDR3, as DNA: TGTGCCAGCAGTTTCTCGGGAAGAGGTAATTCACCCCTCCACTTT.